The rows below give T cell receptor beta chains drawn from one sample of a study of blood T cell repertoires in COVID-19. Produced via immunoSEQ multiplex PCR; TCRdb's table is partial and in-frame only. The sample holds approximately 170,000 clones, roughly 84% seen once. The sequenced material came from PBMCs or T cells enriched from blood (not recorded which). The receptors originated from a woman in her 30s who had recovered from COVID-19. Each CDR3 is given with its conserved first and last residue. D genes are given only for firm matches. Not all rows give a size; the values are once, few, many and, for expanded clones, a class.

V gene,D gene,clone size,J gene,CDR3 protein,CDR3 DNA
TRBV5-1,TRBD2,NA,TRBJ2-1,CASSLGGTSGSNEQFF,TGCGCCAGCAGCTTGGGAGGGACTAGCGGGTCCAATGAGCAGTTCTTC
TRBV30,NA,NA,TRBJ2-5,CAWSRTGPYQETQYF,TGTGCCTGGAGTCGAACAGGACCGTACCAAGAGACCCAGTACTTC
TRBV7-3,NA,NA,TRBJ2-1,CASSFGALQAGEQFF,TGTGCCAGCAGCTTTGGAGCGCTCCAAGCGGGTGAGCAGTTCTTC
TRBV18,NA,NA,TRBJ1-1,CASTRQGQYMNTEAFF,TGTGCCAGCACCCGGCAGGGGCAATACATGAACACTGAAGCTTTCTTT
TRBV29-1,NA,NA,TRBJ2-7,CSVEDPVKEYEQYF,TGCAGCGTTGAAGATCCTGTCAAGGAGTACGAGCAGTACTTC
TRBV29-1,TRBD1,many,TRBJ1-4,CSVMTPGQGNEKLFF,TGCAGCGTCATGACCCCGGGACAGGGAAATGAAAAACTGTTTTTT
TRBV3-1/TRBV3-2,TRBD2,once,TRBJ2-5,CASSQVTSGLQETQYF,TGTGCCAGCAGCCAAGTGACTAGCGGGCTCCAAGAGACCCAGTACTTC
TRBV9,TRBD2,once,TRBJ2-7,CASSVDVSGLAGGSYEQYF,TGTGCCAGCAGCGTAGATGTTTCTGGACTAGCGGGAGGGTCCTACGAGCAGTACTTC
TRBV29-1,NA,NA,TRBJ2-5,CSVSQAETQYF,TGCAGCGTTAGTCAAGCGGAGACCCAGTACTTC
TRBV5-4,NA,NA,TRBJ1-1,CASSLVISGNTEAFF,TGTGCCAGCAGCTTGGTGATTTCAGGGAACACTGAAGCTTTCTTT
TRBV7-9,TRBD1,NA,TRBJ1-1,CASSAPGQMNTEAFF,TGTGCCAGCAGCGCTCCGGGACAGATGAACACTGAAGCTTTCTTT
TRBV28,TRBD1,NA,TRBJ2-7,CASRQTGAGDEQYF,TGTGCCAGCAGACAGACAGGGGCGGGCGACGAGCAGTACTTC
TRBV7-8,NA,NA,TRBJ2-5,CASSPVIGGTYF,TGTGCCAGCAGCCCGGTAATAGGGGGTACTTACTTC
TRBV9,TRBD1,NA,TRBJ1-2,CASSPGDRNYGYTF,TGTGCCAGCAGCCCAGGGGACAGAAACTATGGCTACACCTTC
TRBV5-1,NA,NA,TRBJ1-1,CASSFGQNTEAFF,TGCGCCAGCAGCTTCGGACAGAACACTGAAGCTTTCTTT
TRBV28,NA,NA,TRBJ1-2,CASSRREGGYTF,TGTGCCAGCAGCCGCCGGGAGGGCGGCTACACCTTC
TRBV3-1/TRBV3-2,NA,many,TRBJ1-6,CASSQEFGTTNSPLHF,TGTGCCAGCAGCCAAGAATTCGGGACAACTAATTCACCCCTCCACTTT
TRBV24-1,TRBD1,NA,TRBJ2-1,CATSDSGQGVFF,TGTGCCACCAGTGATTCGGGACAGGGGGTGTTCTTC
TRBV7-2,TRBD1,NA,TRBJ1-1,CASSLAPGQGNTEAFF,TGTGCCAGCAGCTTAGCCCCGGGACAGGGGAACACTGAAGCTTTCTTT
TRBV21-1,NA,NA,TRBJ1-1,CASSLIRGAWTEAFF,TGTGCCAGCAGTCTCATACGGGGGGCTTGGACTGAAGCTTTCTTT
TRBV5-8,NA,NA,TRBJ1-2,CASSFRGGGYTF,TGTGCCAGCAGCTTCCGGGGGGGTGGCTACACCTTC
TRBV3-1/TRBV3-2,NA,NA,TRBJ2-1,CASSQEITSSYNEQFF,TGTGCCAGCAGCCAAGAAATCACTAGTTCCTACAATGAGCAGTTCTTC
TRBV7-3,TRBD2,NA,TRBJ2-5,CASSSGLEETQYF,TGTGCCAGCAGCTCGGGACTAGAAGAGACCCAGTACTTC
TRBV5-6,NA,NA,TRBJ1-6,CASIEGGKGSNSPLHF,TGTGCCAGCATAGAAGGAGGGAAGGGAAGCAATTCACCCCTCCACTTT
TRBV25-1,TRBD1,NA,TRBJ2-5,CASSKFLGGTGEQETQYF,TGTGCCAGCAGTAAATTCCTGGGGGGGACAGGGGAGCAAGAGACCCAGTACTTC
TRBV5-1,TRBD1,NA,TRBJ1-1,CASSRTGTNTEAFF,TGCGCCAGCAGCCGGACAGGGACTAACACTGAAGCTTTCTTT
TRBV6-1,NA,NA,TRBJ1-3,CASSAGSHSGNTIYF,TGTGCCAGCAGTGCAGGGTCCCACTCTGGAAACACCATATATTTT
TRBV28,TRBD1,once,TRBJ2-3,CASSPYTGTGVRF,TGTGCCAGCAGTCCATACACCGGGACAGGGGTCCGTTTT
TRBV7-3,NA,NA,TRBJ2-1,CASSPLLGAANEQFF,TGTGCCAGCAGCCCTCTCCTGGGGGCGGCGAATGAGCAGTTCTTC
TRBV11-2,NA,NA,TRBJ2-1,CASSSNPGSYNEQFF,TGTGCCAGCAGCTCAAATCCGGGCTCCTACAATGAGCAGTTCTTC
TRBV5-1,NA,NA,TRBJ2-5,CASSLGLEETQYF,TGCGCCAGCAGCTTGGGACTGGAAGAGACCCAGTACTTC
TRBV3-1/TRBV3-2,NA,NA,TRBJ2-3,CASSQDLRAGDTQYF,TGTGCCAGCAGCCAAGACCTCCGAGCCGGGGATACGCAGTATTTT
TRBV18,TRBD1,NA,TRBJ1-2,CASSPEGAGSNYGYTF,TGTGCCAGCTCACCCGAGGGGGCTGGATCGAACTATGGCTACACCTTC
TRBV28,NA,NA,TRBJ1-2,CASGPGANYGYTF,TGTGCCAGCGGTCCAGGCGCTAACTATGGCTACACCTTC
TRBV3-1/TRBV3-2,NA,NA,TRBJ1-1,CASSLRRPAGATEAFF,TGTGCCAGCAGCCTAAGAAGGCCCGCGGGGGCCACTGAAGCTTTCTTT
TRBV6-5,TRBD2,NA,TRBJ2-1,CATLRGSSYNEQFF,TGTGCCACCTTGCGGGGGAGCTCCTACAATGAGCAGTTCTTC
TRBV9,TRBD2,NA,TRBJ2-3,CASSVLAGASDTQYF,TGTGCCAGCAGCGTCCTAGCGGGAGCCTCAGATACGCAGTATTTT
TRBV2,TRBD2,NA,TRBJ2-5,CASSEALRPSGLQETQYF,TGTGCCAGCAGTGAAGCGCTTCGGCCTAGCGGACTACAAGAGACCCAGTACTTC
TRBV27,TRBD2,NA,TRBJ2-7,CASSPTTSGSYEQYF,TGTGCCAGCAGTCCGACCACTAGCGGGAGCTACGAGCAGTACTTC
TRBV29-1,TRBD1,NA,TRBJ1-4,CSVERGGRVGEKLFF,TGCAGCGTTGAACGAGGGGGCAGGGTTGGTGAAAAACTGTTTTTT
TRBV7-9,TRBD1,NA,TRBJ1-2,CASSLQTGFGTF,TGTGCCAGCAGCTTACAGACAGGGTTTGGCACCTTC
TRBV18,NA,NA,TRBJ1-3,CASSPRAEGNTIYF,TGTGCCAGCTCACCACGTGCAGAAGGAAACACCATATATTTT
TRBV5-6,TRBD1,NA,TRBJ1-5,CASSFTGGVQPQHF,TGTGCCAGCAGCTTTACAGGGGGCGTTCAGCCCCAGCATTTT
TRBV3-1/TRBV3-2,TRBD2,NA,TRBJ2-1,CASSPRPTGLAGNEQFF,TGTGCCAGCAGCCCCCGACCCACGGGACTAGCAGGTAATGAGCAGTTCTTC
TRBV5-4,TRBD2,once,TRBJ2-2,CASSLRREGPGELFF,TGTGCCAGCAGCTTGCGTCGGGAGGGACCCGGGGAGCTGTTTTTT
TRBV25-1,TRBD1,NA,TRBJ1-2,CASGPGTEVYGYTF,TGTGCCAGCGGACCCGGGACAGAGGTCTATGGCTACACCTTC
TRBV19,NA,NA,TRBJ2-5,CASNSPPGETQYF,TGTGCCAGTAACTCTCCCCCGGGGGAGACCCAGTACTTC
TRBV15,TRBD2,NA,TRBJ2-1,CATSRDGGGSYNEQFF,TGTGCCACCAGCAGAGATGGGGGGGGCTCCTACAATGAGCAGTTCTTC
TRBV5-1,TRBD1,NA,TRBJ1-1,CASSSRTGIGTEAFF,TGCGCCAGCAGCAGTCGGACAGGGATCGGCACTGAAGCTTTCTTT
TRBV6-2/TRBV6-3,TRBD2,NA,TRBJ2-4,CASSPGTSGGYLAKNIQYF,TGTGCCAGCAGCCCCGGGACTAGCGGGGGGTACCTAGCCAAAAACATTCAGTACTTC
TRBV28,TRBD1,NA,TRBJ1-1,CASSFAGQGFSEAFF,TGTGCCAGCAGTTTTGCGGGACAGGGGTTTTCTGAAGCTTTCTTT
TRBV18,NA,NA,TRBJ1-5,CASSPEVFQPQHF,TGTGCCAGCTCACCAGAGGTATTTCAGCCCCAGCATTTT
TRBV19,NA,once,TRBJ1-1,CASMRGHLPGAFF,TGTGCCAGTATGAGGGGACATCTCCCGGGGGCTTTCTTT